This TCR beta chain stems from a study of blood T cell repertoires in COVID-19. Looking at the study overall: Acute and convalescent COVID-19 samples came from the United States, Italy and Spain. T cells, B-cell-depleted T cells, or PBMCs provided the cDNA or gDNA that served as material.

With 4 bases removed from V and 1 base from J, the gap between germline ends came to 14 bases. Germline V gene data show CDR1 as SGHRS and CDR2 as YFSETQ. CDR3 length: 15 amino acids. In the source study's methods: Cell counts per sample came from amplifying reference gene primers. Profiling relied on immunoSEQ multiplex PCR, and the TCRdb table lists in-frame clones only, not all of them. Clonal size and the V and J genes are those of that table, whereas D and trimming came from the DNA. Of 60,000 or so clones listed, 89% are singletons. The sequenced sample was peripheral blood. V is TRBV5-1 and J is TRBJ1-2; tentatively, D is TRBD1 (6 bases). The TCR comes from a woman aged 55-70 years with active COVID-19. The CDR3 DNA sequence: TGCGCCAGCAGCCCCGGACAGAGTATTAACTATGGCTACACCTTC. Amino acid sequence: CASSPGQSINYGYTF.